The rows below give T cell receptor beta chains drawn from one sample of a study of T cell changes during pregnancy in multiple sclerosis. Assay used: immunoSEQ multiplex PCR; TCRdb lists only in-frame clones, some missing. The data contain about 75,000 clones, 94% of them singletons. The specimen comprised CD4+ T cells from peripheral blood mononuclear cells, sampled after pregnancy. The source is a female donor with multiple sclerosis, enrolled in a pregnancy study. CDR3s include the opening cysteine and the closing phenylalanine or tryptophan. Fields, in order: V gene, D gene, J gene, CDR3 length, clone size, CDR3 protein, CDR3 DNA. The D gene is left open where the match is weak. Rows may omit the clone size; those that give it use once, few, many or a size class.

>TRBV29-1|TRBD1|TRBJ2-7|13|.
CSVEGQGRSEQYF
TGCAGCGTTGAGGGACAGGGTAGGTCCGAGCAGTACTTC
>TRBV30|.|TRBJ1-1|13|.
CAWTLKEQGEAFF
TGTGCCTGGACCTTAAAAGAACAGGGTGAAGCTTTCTTT
>TRBV10-3|TRBD2|TRBJ2-7|15|.
CAIRPGLAGVGEQYF
TGTGCCATCAGACCGGGACTAGCGGGAGTTGGAGAGCAGTACTTC
>TRBV15|.|TRBJ1-1|16|.
CATSRGEARGHTEAFF
TGTGCCACCAGCAGAGGTGAGGCACGGGGTCACACTGAAGCTTTCTTT
>TRBV28|TRBD2|TRBJ2-7|16|.
CASSFKYGGSSYEQYF
TGTGCCAGCAGTTTTAAGTACGGCGGGAGCTCCTACGAGCAGTACTTC
>TRBV19|TRBD2|TRBJ2-3|15|once
CASKLAGPSRDTQYF
TGTGCCAGTAAATTAGCGGGACCCTCCAGGGATACGCAGTATTTT
>TRBV13|TRBD2|TRBJ2-1|16|.
CASSPSGRVTYNEQFF
TGTGCCAGCAGCCCGAGCGGGAGAGTAACCTACAATGAGCAGTTCTTC
>TRBV1|.|TRBJ1-5|16|.
CTSSGREDKRREPQHF
TGCACCAGCTCTGGTAGGGAAGACAAGAGGAGGGAGCCCCAGCATTTT
>TRBV25-1|TRBD2|TRBJ2-1|13|.
CASSELQRRGIFF
TGTGCCAGCAGTGAGCTACAGAGGCGGGGGATATTCTTC
>TRBV9|.|TRBJ1-6|13|.
CASSSWGDSPLHF
TGTGCCAGCAGTTCTTGGGGGGATTCACCCCTCCACTTT
>TRBV6-6|TRBD2|TRBJ2-7|15|.
CASSYIGTSTDEQYF
TGTGCCAGCAGTTACATCGGGACTAGCACAGACGAGCAGTACTTC
>TRBV2|TRBD1|TRBJ2-7|15|.
CASSEAGTGVYEQYF
TGTGCCAGCAGTGAAGCAGGGACAGGGGTGTACGAGCAGTACTTC
>TRBV5-4|.|TRBJ2-2|15|.
CASSLRSGGTGELFF
TGTGCCAGCAGCTTGAGGTCAGGGGGGACCGGGGAGCTGTTTTTT
>TRBV6-1|TRBD1|TRBJ2-1|17|.
CASSDGTGVDLYNEQFF
TGTGCCAGCAGTGACGGGACAGGGGTCGACCTATACAATGAGCAGTTCTTC
>TRBV5-1|TRBD2|TRBJ2-3|17|.
CASSPRTSGVGRDTQYF
TGCGCCAGCAGCCCCCGGACTAGCGGGGTAGGTAGGGATACGCAGTATTTT
>TRBV27|TRBD1|TRBJ2-1|15|.
CASSSAGQGTNEQFF
TGTGCCAGCAGTTCCGCGGGACAGGGTACCAATGAGCAGTTCTTC
>TRBV4-1|.|TRBJ2-7|12|.
CASSHNSYEQYF
TGCGCCAGCAGCCACAACTCCTACGAGCAGTACTTC
>TRBV13|TRBD1|TRBJ2-5|15|once
CASSPRTGGRETQYF
TGTGCCAGCAGCCCAAGGACAGGGGGCCGAGAGACCCAGTACTTC
>TRBV19|TRBD1|TRBJ2-6|17|.
CATSGTGALGGANVLTF
TGTGCCACCTCCGGGACAGGGGCTCTAGGGGGGGCCAACGTCCTGACTTTC
>TRBV19|.|TRBJ1-5|13|.
CASSTGWDQPQHF
TGTGCCAGTAGTACAGGGTGGGATCAGCCCCAGCATTTT
>TRBV25-1|TRBD1|TRBJ1-1|14|.
CASSPGQVNTEAFF
TGTGCCAGCAGCCCGGGACAGGTGAACACTGAAGCTTTCTTT
>TRBV27|.|TRBJ2-2|14|.
CASSLSANTGELFF
TGTGCCAGCAGTTTAAGCGCTAACACCGGGGAGCTGTTTTTT
>TRBV7-9|.|TRBJ1-3|14|.
CASIPGSPGNTIYF
TGTGCCAGCATCCCCGGGTCCCCAGGAAACACCATATATTTT
>TRBV2|TRBD2|TRBJ2-1|16|.
CASSYTSGTWYNEQFF
TGTGCCAGCAGTTACACTAGCGGCACCTGGTACAATGAGCAGTTCTTC
>TRBV19|.|TRBJ2-3|14|.
CASSISGSTDTQYF
TGTGCCAGTAGTATTAGCGGAAGCACAGATACGCAGTATTTT